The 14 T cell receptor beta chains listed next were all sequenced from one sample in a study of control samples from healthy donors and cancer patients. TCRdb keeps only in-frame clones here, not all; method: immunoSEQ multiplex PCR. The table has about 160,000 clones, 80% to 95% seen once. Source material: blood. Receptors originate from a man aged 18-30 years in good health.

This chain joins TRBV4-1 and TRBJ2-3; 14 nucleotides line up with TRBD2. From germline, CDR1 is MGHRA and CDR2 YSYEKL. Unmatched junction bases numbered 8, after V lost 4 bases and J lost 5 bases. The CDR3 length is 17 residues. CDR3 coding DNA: TGCGCCAGCAGCCGCGGACTAGCGGGAGGACAGGGAGATACGCAGTATTTT. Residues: CASSRGLAGGQGDTQYF.

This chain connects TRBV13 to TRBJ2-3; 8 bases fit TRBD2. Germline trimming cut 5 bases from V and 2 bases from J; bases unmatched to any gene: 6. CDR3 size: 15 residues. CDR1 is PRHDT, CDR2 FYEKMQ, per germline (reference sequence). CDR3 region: CASSIAGGPTDTQYF. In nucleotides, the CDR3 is TGTGCCAGCAGCATCGCGGGGGGACCCACAGATACGCAGTATTTT.

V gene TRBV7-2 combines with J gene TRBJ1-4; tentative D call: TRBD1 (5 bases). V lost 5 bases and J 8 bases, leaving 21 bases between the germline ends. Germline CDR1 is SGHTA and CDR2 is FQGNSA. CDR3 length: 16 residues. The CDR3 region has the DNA TGTGCCAGCAGCCCTAGAACGGGACTGATCTCCGAAAAACTGTTTTTT. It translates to CASSPRTGLISEKLFF.

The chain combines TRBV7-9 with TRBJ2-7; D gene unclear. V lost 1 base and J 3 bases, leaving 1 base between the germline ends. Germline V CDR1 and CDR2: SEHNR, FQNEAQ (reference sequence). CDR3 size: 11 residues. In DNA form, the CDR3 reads TGTGCCAGCAGCTTAGACTACGAGCAGTACTTC. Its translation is CASSLDYEQYF.

The CDR3 DNA sequence: TGCGCCAGCAGCTCATTCTCCGGACTAGCGGGAGATACGCAGTATTTT. It translates to CASSSFSGLAGDTQYF. This chain connects TRBV5-1 to TRBJ2-3, with 11 bases fitting TRBD2. V shed 3 bases and J 5 bases; nucleotides not matched to a gene: 8. CDR3 size: 16 residues. Germline V gene sequence: CDR1 SGHRS, CDR2 YFSETQ.

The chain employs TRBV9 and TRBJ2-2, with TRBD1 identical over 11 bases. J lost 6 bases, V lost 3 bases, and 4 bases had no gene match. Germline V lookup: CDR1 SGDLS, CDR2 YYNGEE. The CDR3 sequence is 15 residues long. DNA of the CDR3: TGTGCCAGCAGCGCGGGACAGGGGGTGGCCGGGGAGCTGTTTTTT. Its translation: CASSAGQGVAGELFF.

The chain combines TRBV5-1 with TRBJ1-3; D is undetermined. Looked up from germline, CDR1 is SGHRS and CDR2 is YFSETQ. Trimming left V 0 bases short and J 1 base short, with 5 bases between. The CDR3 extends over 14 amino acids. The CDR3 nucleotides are TGCGCCAGCAGCTTGGACACTTCTGGAAACACCATATATTTT. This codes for CASSLDTSGNTIYF.

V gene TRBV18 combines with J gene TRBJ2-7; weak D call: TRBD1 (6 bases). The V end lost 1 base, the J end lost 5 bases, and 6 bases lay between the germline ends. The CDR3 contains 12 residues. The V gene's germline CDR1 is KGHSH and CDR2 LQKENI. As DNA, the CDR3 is TGTGCCAGCTCACCACAGGGGGACGAGCAGTACTTC. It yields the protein CASSPQGDEQYF. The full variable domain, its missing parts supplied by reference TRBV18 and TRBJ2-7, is NAGVMQNPRHLVRRRGQEARLRCSPMKGHSHVYWYRQLPEEGLKFMVYLQKENIIDESGMPKERFSAEFPKEGPSILRIQQVVRGDSAAYFCASSPQGDEQYFGPGTRLTVT.

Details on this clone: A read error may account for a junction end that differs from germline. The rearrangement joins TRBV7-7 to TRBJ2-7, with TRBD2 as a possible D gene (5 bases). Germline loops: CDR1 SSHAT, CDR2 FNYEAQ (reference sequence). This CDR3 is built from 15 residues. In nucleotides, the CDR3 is TGTGCTAGCAGCTTGTCCCCGGGGAAGATCTACGAGCAGTACTTC. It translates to CASSLSPGKIYEQYF.

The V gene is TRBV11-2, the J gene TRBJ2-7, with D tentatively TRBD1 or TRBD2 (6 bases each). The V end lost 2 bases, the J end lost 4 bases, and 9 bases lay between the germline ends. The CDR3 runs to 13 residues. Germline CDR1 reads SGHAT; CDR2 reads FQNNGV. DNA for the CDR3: TGTGCCAGCAGCTTACGGGGGCCTTACGAGCAGTACTTC. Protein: CASSLRGPYEQYF.

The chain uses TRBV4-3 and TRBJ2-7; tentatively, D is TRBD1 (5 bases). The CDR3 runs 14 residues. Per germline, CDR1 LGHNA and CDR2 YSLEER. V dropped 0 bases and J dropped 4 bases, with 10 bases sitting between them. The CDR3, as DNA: TGCGCCAGCAGCCAAGATCTGACAGTATACGAGCAGTACTTC. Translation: CASSQDLTVYEQYF.

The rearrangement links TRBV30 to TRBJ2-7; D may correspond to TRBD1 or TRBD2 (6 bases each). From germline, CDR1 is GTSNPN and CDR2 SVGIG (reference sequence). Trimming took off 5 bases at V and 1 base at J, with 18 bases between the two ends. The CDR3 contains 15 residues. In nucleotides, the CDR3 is TGTGCCTGGTGCGCGGGGCCGGGACAATCCTACGAGCAGTACTTC. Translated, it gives CAWCAGPGQSYEQYF.

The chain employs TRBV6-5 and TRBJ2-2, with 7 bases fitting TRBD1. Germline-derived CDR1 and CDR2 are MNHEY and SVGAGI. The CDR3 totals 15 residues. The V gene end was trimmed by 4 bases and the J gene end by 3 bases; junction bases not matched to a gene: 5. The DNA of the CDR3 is TGTGCCAGCAGTTCCCGGACAGGAGACACCGGGGAGCTGTTTTTT. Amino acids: CASSSRTGDTGELFF.

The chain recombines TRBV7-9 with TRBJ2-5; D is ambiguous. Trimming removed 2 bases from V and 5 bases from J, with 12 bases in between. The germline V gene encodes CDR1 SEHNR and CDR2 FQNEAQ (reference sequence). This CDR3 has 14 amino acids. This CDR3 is CASSLPRHRETQYF. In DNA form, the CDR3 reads TGTGCCAGCAGCTTACCCCGGCATAGGGAGACCCAGTACTTC.